A single sample is the source of the 25 T cell receptor beta chains below, sequenced in a study of OX40 agonist ivuxolimab in advanced cancers. TCRdb's table, derived via immunoSEQ multiplex PCR, lists solely in-frame clones and lacks some. The sample includes tens of thousands of clones, nearly 90% seen only once; the top ten take around 0.34%. This specimen was CD4+ or CD8+ T cells sorted from blood, taken in a trial of the OX40 agonist ivuxolimab. These receptors all stem from an adult with an advanced solid tumor such as melanoma, head and neck, liver or kidney cancer.

This clone turned up a few times. V gene TRBV7-2 combines with J gene TRBJ2-5, with a weak D call TRBD1 (6 bases). The V gene lost 4 bases and the J gene lost 0 bases, with 9 bases spanning the gap. Germline V gene lookup returns CDR1 SGHTA and CDR2 FQGNSA. The length of the CDR3 is 14 residues. CDR3 sequence reads: CASSSDRYQETQYF. The CDR3 coding sequence is TGTGCCAGCAGCTCCGACAGGTACCAAGAGACCCAGTACTTC.

This clone appeared once. V and J are TRBV2 and TRBJ2-7, with D maybe TRBD2 (6 bases). The V and J ends lost 5 bases and 1 base respectively, with 18 bases between them. Looked up from germline, CDR1 is SNHLY and CDR2 is FYNNEI. This CDR3 is built from 16 residues. The chain's CDR3 is CASSRGTGVVSYEQYF. The CDR3 coding sequence is TGTGCCAGCAGTCGGGGGACGGGGGTGGTATCCTACGAGCAGTACTTC. The full variable domain, in which reference TRBV2 and TRBJ2-7 provide the parts outside the CDR3, is EPEVTQTPSHQVTQMGQEVILRCVPISNHLYFYWYRQILGQKVEFLVSFYNNEISEKSEIFDDQFSVERPDGSNFTLKIRSTKLEDSAMYFCASSRGTGVVSYEQYFGPGTRLTVT.

This clone was found once. This chain links TRBV27 with TRBJ1-2; 7 bases line up with TRBD1. The CDR3 contains 12 residues. Germline CDR1 is MNHEY and CDR2 is SMNVEV (reference sequence). Trimming cost V 5 bases and J 8 bases; bases outside gene matches: 5. CDR3 amino acids: CASSTGATGYTF. Written as DNA, the CDR3 is TGTGCCAGCAGTACAGGGGCTACCGGCTACACCTTC.

V gene TRBV7-3 combines with J gene TRBJ2-2; the D gene is possibly TRBD1 (6 bases). The V end was cut by 3 bases, the J end by 2 bases, with 10 bases between. The length of the CDR3 is 15 residues. The germline CDR1 and CDR2 sequences are SGHTA and FQGTGA. The DNA for the CDR3 is TGTGCCAGCAGCTTGACGGACAGTAACACCGGGGAGCTGTTTTTT. Translating it yields CASSLTDSNTGELFF.

Remarks on this clone: At one end the junction does not follow the germline gene, possibly because of a read error. This chain connects TRBV7-2 to TRBJ1-2, with no clear D. This CDR3 is 12 amino acids long. CDR1 SGHTA and CDR2 FQGNSA come from the germline V gene. Written as DNA, the CDR3 is TGTGCCAGCAGCTTAGCGATTGGAGGAGGGCAATTC. Its translation is CASSLAIGGGQF.

The chain links TRBV7-3 to TRBJ1-1, with TRBD1 matching over 8 bases. Germline CDR1 is SGHTA and CDR2 is FQGTGA. Trimming removed 6 bases from V and 1 base from J; junction bases left unmatched: 10. The CDR3 is 16 residues long. The CDR3 DNA sequence: TGTGCCAGCAGTAAAGGGGCAGGGGGCACGAACACTGAAGCTTTCTTT. This sequence encodes CASSKGAGGTNTEAFF.

This chain links TRBV7-8 with TRBJ1-4, with 8 bases identical to TRBD1. V shed 2 bases, J shed 1 base, and the junction held 18 bases outside the gene matches. CDR1 and CDR2 (germline): SGHVS, FQNEAQ. The length of the CDR3 is 21 residues. DNA of the CDR3: TGTGCCAGCAGCTTAACTGGCAGAGGACAGGGAGCAGTGAGAACTAATGAAAAACTGTTTTTT. Translating it yields CASSLTGRGQGAVRTNEKLFF.

The CDR3: CAWTRGPREKLFF. Written as DNA, the CDR3 is TGTGCCTGGACCCGGGGGCCGAGAGAAAAACTGTTTTTT. V and J are TRBV30 and TRBJ1-4, with a weak D call TRBD1 (6 bases). CDR1 and CDR2 from the germline V gene are GTSNPN and SVGIG (reference sequence). CDR3 size: 13 residues. Trimming stripped 4 bases from V and 8 bases from J, with 14 bases between.

J is TRBJ2-1 and V is TRBV12-5; 10 positions agree with TRBD2. Per germline, CDR1 LGHNT and CDR2 FRNRAP. The trim removed 6 bases at V and 1 base at J, leaving 6 bases unmatched. The CDR3 consists of 16 residues. CDR3 loop: CASGYSGGRSYNEQFF. The CDR3 nucleotides are TGTGCTAGTGGGTATAGCGGGGGGCGGTCCTACAATGAGCAGTTCTTC.

CDR3 sequence: CASSIIAGESHEQYF. For the CDR3, the DNA is TGTGCCAGCAGCATCATAGCGGGAGAATCCCACGAGCAGTACTTC. This chain uses TRBV6-5 with TRBJ2-7, with 9 bases identical to TRBD2. This CDR3 region has 15 residues. The germline V gene has CDR1 MNHEY and CDR2 SVGAGI. The ends lost 6 bases at V and 5 bases at J; junction bases unmatched: 11.

The chain has TRBV29-1 and TRBJ2-7; possible D gene TRBD1, 6 bases. Germline V gene sequence: CDR1 SQVTM, CDR2 ANQGSEA. The V and J ends lost 5 bases and 0 bases respectively, with 8 bases between them. The CDR3 runs to 12 residues. CDR3 in amino acids: CSVRTASYEQYF. The CDR3 DNA reads TGCAGCGTTAGGACAGCCTCCTACGAGCAGTACTTC.

On this clone itself: Other DNA sequences in the same sample also yield this CDR3. The rearrangement joins TRBV7-3 to TRBJ2-5; D is ambiguous. This CDR3 comprises 14 residues. Per germline, CDR1 SGHTA and CDR2 FQGTGA. Trimming removed 1 base at V and 1 base at J, with 7 bases between. CDR3 loop: CASSLSAGQETQYF. The CDR3 region has the DNA TGTGCCAGCAGCTTAAGCGCAGGCCAAGAGACCCAGTACTTC. Full variable domain (missing parts from reference TRBV7-3 and TRBJ2-5): GAGVSQTPSNKVTEKGKYVELRCDPISGHTALYWYRQSLGQGPEFLIYFQGTGAADDSGLPNDRFFAVRPEGSVSTLKIQRTERGDSAVYLCASSLSAGQETQYFGPGTRLLVL.

This clone was seen just once. CDR3 region: CAWRTGWADTQYF. The CDR3 DNA sequence: TGTGCCTGGAGAACAGGGTGGGCAGATACGCAGTATTTT. The rearrangement joins TRBV30 to TRBJ2-3, with D perhaps TRBD1 (6 bases). The CDR3 has 13 amino acids. The V and J ends lost 3 bases and 4 bases respectively, with 11 bases between them. Per germline, CDR1 GTSNPN and CDR2 SVGIG (reference sequence). Variable domain in full (rest from reference TRBV30 and TRBJ2-3): SQTIHQWPATLVQPVGSPLSLECTVEGTSNPNLYWYRQAAGRGLQLLFYSVGIGQISSEVPQNLSASRPQDRQFILSSKKLLLSDSGFYLCAWRTGWADTQYFGPGTRLTVL.

The chain links TRBV14 to TRBJ2-7; D is uncertain. Trimming pared 3 bases from V and 3 bases from J, leaving 3 bases between. Germline V CDR1 and CDR2: SGHDN, FVKESK. The CDR3 sequence is 11 residues long. Here the CDR3 reads CASSHNYEQYF. Written as DNA, the CDR3 is TGTGCCAGCAGCCACAACTACGAGCAGTACTTC. The entire variable domain, with the rest obtained from reference TRBV14 and TRBJ2-7, is as follows: EAGVTQFPSHSVIEKGQTVTLRCDPISGHDNLYWYRRVMGKEIKFLLHFVKESKQDESGMPNNRFLAERTGGTYSTLKVQPAELEDSGVYFCASSHNYEQYFGPGTRLTVT.

This sequence joins TRBV6-5 and TRBJ2-1; D gene ambiguous. Trimming cost V 4 bases and J 6 bases, with 4 bases left between them. The germline V gene encodes CDR1 MNHEY and CDR2 SVGAGI. CDR3 length equals 11 residues. The CDR3 DNA reads as TGTGCCAGCAGTTCCCGCAATGAGCAGTTCTTC. Protein product: CASSSRNEQFF.

V gene TRBV20-1 combines with J gene TRBJ2-5, with D maybe TRBD2 (5 bases). V was clipped by 6 bases and J by 5 bases, with 10 bases between them. The CDR3 extends over 11 amino acids. Germline CDR1 reads DFQATT; CDR2 reads SNEGSKA (reference sequence). Written as DNA, the CDR3 is TGCAGTGCCCCTCGCGGGGAGACCCAGTACTTC. This encodes CSAPRGETQYF.

The chain is built from TRBV6-5 and TRBJ2-5; D gene uncertain. V lost 6 bases and J 7 bases, leaving 12 bases between the germline ends. CDR1 is MNHEY, CDR2 SVGAGI, per germline. CDR3 size: 12 residues. CDR3 bases: TGTGCCAGCAGCCTTACCCGAGGGACCCAGTACTTC. This codes for CASSLTRGTQYF.

The J gene is TRBJ1-1, the V gene TRBV28; D unclear. This CDR3 region has 13 residues. The V gene's germline CDR1 is MDHEN and CDR2 SYDVKM. Trimming shortened V by 3 bases and J by 1 base, and 6 bases separated the two germline ends. CDR3 bases: TGTGCCAGCAGTTTCAGCCAGAACACTGAAGCTTTCTTT. The encoded protein is CASSFSQNTEAFF.

The chain joins TRBV15 to TRBJ2-7, with D perhaps TRBD1 or TRBD2 (5 bases each). Germline lookup yields CDR1 LNHNV and CDR2 YYDKDF (reference sequence). The CDR3 contains 19 residues. The V and J ends lost 0 bases and 0 bases respectively, with 21 bases between them. The CDR3 DNA follows: TGTGCCACCAGCAGAGAATTCTCCCGGTCCGGGGCCAGCTCCTACGAGCAGTACTTC. Encoded protein: CATSREFSRSGASSYEQYF.

This rearrangement joins TRBV6-5 to TRBJ2-7; D is possibly TRBD1 (5 bases). Trimming took 4 bases from V and 5 from J, leaving 18 bases between them. This CDR3 is 15 amino acids long. CDR1 and CDR2 (germline): MNHEY, SVGAGI. The CDR3 loop reads CASSLGVSWTNEQYF. The CDR3 DNA reads TGTGCCAGCAGTTTGGGTGTGTCATGGACAAACGAGCAGTACTTC.

The chain employs TRBV10-3 and TRBJ1-2; no firm D call. Deletions cut 2 bases from V and 8 bases from J, with 12 bases between. The CDR3 is 13 residues long. Germline CDR1 ENHRY, CDR2 SYGVKD. CDR3 region: CAISEGETTGYTF. The CDR3 region has the DNA TGTGCCATCAGTGAGGGGGAAACGACGGGCTACACCTTC.

This rearrangement joins TRBV19 to TRBJ2-5; 10 nucleotides match TRBD1. The ends lost 4 bases at V and 4 bases at J; junction bases unmatched: 9. The length of the CDR3 is 16 residues. Germline V gene sequence: CDR1 LNHDA, CDR2 SQIVND (reference sequence). The CDR3 nucleotides read TGTGCCAGTAGTACCGGGACAGGGGCGGTTACAGAGACCCAGTACTTC. This gives the protein CASSTGTGAVTETQYF.

This clone appeared once. The chain couples TRBV6-5 to TRBJ1-2, with 8 nucleotides matching TRBD1. The CDR3 extends over 14 amino acids. CDR1 is MNHEY and CDR2 is SVGAGI in the germline V gene. The V segment lost 6 bases and the J segment 1 base; nucleotides outside the gene matches: 4. The CDR3 sequence is CASSLGQDNYGYTF. The CDR3 nucleotides read TGTGCCAGCAGCCTGGGACAGGATAACTATGGCTACACCTTC.

This clone was picked up one time. V usage is TRBV30 and J usage is TRBJ1-5; 9 nucleotides line up with TRBD1. The CDR3 contains 15 residues. Germline trimming cut 1 base from V and 3 bases from J; bases unmatched to any gene: 4. The germline V gene encodes CDR1 GTSNPN and CDR2 SVGIG (reference sequence). The DNA for the CDR3 is TGTGCCTGGAGTGGGACAGGGGTTTACAATCAGCCCCAGCATTTT. Translation: CAWSGTGVYNQPQHF.

This clone was detected only once. The chain carries TRBV5-8 and TRBJ1-5, with D possibly being TRBD1 (6 bases). The CDR3 covers 15 residues. The V end was cut by 0 bases, the J end by 2 bases, with 9 bases between. Germline V gives CDR1 SGHTS, CDR2 YDEGEE. Here the CDR3 reads CASSLDRAGNQPQHF. In DNA, the CDR3 is TGTGCCAGCAGCTTGGACAGGGCTGGCAATCAGCCCCAGCATTTT.